A single sample is the source of the 27 T cell receptor beta chains below, sequenced in a study of T cells in Graves' hyperthyroidism and ophthalmopathy (dated by TCRdb to the late 2010s). The library was made by multiplex PCR. Instrument on record: Illumina HiSeq 2000. The TCR beta CDR3 regions were amplified from RNA transcripts. The first round of RT-PCR for the TCR CDR3 was performed with the HTBI primer set and the Qiagen OneStep RT-PCR kit. TCRdb reprocessing: public reads trimmed at Q25 with fastp, clones called with MiXCR, in-frame beta chains kept. Each CDR3 protein appears once, grouped with its most common genes and DNA. This sample gives around 700,000 distinct CDR3 sequences in total; over 15% of them show up just once. Of the sample, around 15% falls within the top ten clones. Sequencing was performed on blood. The source is a woman between 50 and 59 years old with Graves' hyperthyroidism that later progressed to Graves' ophthalmopathy.

There are many counts of this clonotype. This chain links TRBV12-3 or TRBV12-4 with TRBJ1-1; 8 nucleotides agree with TRBD1. This CDR3 comprises 13 residues. V lost 6 bases and J lost 10; bases outside the gene matches: 10. CDR3 residues: CASRSQGAGGAFF. In DNA, the CDR3 is TGTGCCAGCAGATCCCAGGGGGCTGGGGGAGCTTTCTTT.

There are many counts of this clonotype. The J gene is TRBJ1-1, the V gene TRBV18, with unresolved D. Germline values: CDR1 KGHSH, CDR2 LQKENI. Between the trimmed V and J ends, which lost 3 bases and 5 bases, there was a span of 13 bases. The CDR3 has 14 amino acids. The DNA for the CDR3 is TGTGCCAGCTCACCGGGCGAGGGCTGGACTGAAGCTTTCTTT. As protein: CASSPGEGWTEAFF.

V is TRBV9 and J is TRBJ2-5; 15 positions agree with TRBD2. This CDR3 has 16 residues. From germline, CDR1 is SGDLS and CDR2 YYNGEE. Germline trimming cut 2 bases from V and 5 bases from J; bases unmatched to any gene: 4. The chain's CDR3 is CASSVGLAGGPETQYF. The DNA of the CDR3 is TGTGCCAGCAGCGTGGGACTAGCGGGGGGCCCGGAGACCCAGTACTTC.

The V gene is TRBV20-1, the J gene TRBJ2-3; D gene ambiguous. Germline V gene lookup returns CDR1 DFQATT and CDR2 SNEGSKA (reference sequence). The V end was cut by 4 bases, the J end by 2 bases, with 10 bases between. The CDR3 spans 13 residues. This chain's CDR3 is CSATGPPTDTQYF. The CDR3 coding sequence is TGCAGTGCTACCGGCCCCCCCACAGATACGCAGTATTTT.

V is TRBV2 and J is TRBJ1-5; D possibly corresponds to TRBD1 (5 bases). The germline gives CDR1 SNHLY, CDR2 FYNNEI. This CDR3 contains 13 residues. The V end was cut by 7 bases, the J end by 6 bases, with 13 bases between. Here the CDR3 DNA reads TGTGCCAGCACCGAGAGAGGGGCTCAGCCCCAGCATTTT. Residues: CASTERGAQPQHF. Drawing the rest from reference TRBV2 and TRBJ1-5, the complete variable domain is EPEVTQTPSHQVTQMGQEVILRCVPISNHLYFYWYRQILGQKVEFLVSFYNNEISEKSEIFDDQFSVERPDGSNFTLKIRSTKLEDSAMYFCASTERGAQPQHFGDGTRLSIL.

This clonotype has at least ten counts. The chain links TRBV2 to TRBJ2-5, with a possible D match to TRBD2 (7 bases). V was pared by 5 bases and J by 9 bases, with 13 bases between. From germline, CDR1 is SNHLY and CDR2 FYNNEI. The CDR3 is made up of 12 amino acids. In DNA form, the CDR3 reads TGTGCCAGCAGTACAAGGGGGGGAGCCCAGTACTTC. This sequence encodes CASSTRGGAQYF.

This clonotype was counted only a few times. V and J are TRBV29-1 and TRBJ1-3; perhaps TRBD1 as D (5 bases). This CDR3 spans 13 amino acids. V was trimmed by 7 bases and J by 4 bases, leaving 14 bases between them. Germline loops: CDR1 SQVTM, CDR2 ANQGSEA. CDR3 sequence (DNA): TGCAGCGGCGGCGGGGGGAAAGGAAACACCATATATTTT. It encodes CSGGGGKGNTIYF.

The table lists this clonotype with many counts. This chain links TRBV12-3 or TRBV12-4 with TRBJ2-3; TRBD2 matches 7 bases. The CDR3 is 15 amino acids. V was clipped by 11 bases and J by 2 bases; unmatched bases: 13. CDR3 sequence (DNA): TGTGCCTCGAGGCTTAGCGGGCAAAACACAGATACGCAGTATTTT. Its translation: CASRLSGQNTDTQYF.

A remark on this clonotype: A read error may account for a junction end that differs from germline. The chain has TRBV7-7 and TRBJ2-3; D uncertain. Germline V gene sequence: CDR1 SSHAT, CDR2 FNYEAQ (reference sequence). The CDR3 is 14 amino acids. CDR3 residues: CASSRLVSTDTQYF. The CDR3 DNA follows: TGTGCTAGCAGTAGGCTAGTGAGCACAGATACGCAGTATTTT.

The chain employs TRBV6-1 and TRBJ1-5; D gene unclear. Germline V gene sequence: CDR1 MNHNS, CDR2 SASEGT. Trimming stripped 6 bases from V and 1 base from J, with 7 bases between. The CDR3 is made up of 13 amino acids. CDR3 sequence reads: CASRDLSNQPQHF. The CDR3 DNA follows: TGTGCCAGCAGGGACCTAAGCAATCAGCCCCAGCATTTT.

This clonotype was recorded many times. The chain uses TRBV30 and TRBJ1-1; D unresolved. Germline V gives CDR1 GTSNPN, CDR2 SVGIG (reference sequence). V lost 4 bases and J lost 1, with 10 bases in between. The CDR3 has 13 amino acids. The CDR3, as DNA: TGTGCCTGGAATTTGGCAAGGAACACTGAAGCTTTCTTT. This gives the protein CAWNLARNTEAFF.

Worth noting for this clonotype: A read error may be the cause here, since a much bigger clone is one base away. The chain is built from TRBV30 and TRBJ2-7, with unresolved D. Between the trimmed V and J ends, which lost 1 base and 7 bases, there was a span of 14 bases. This CDR3 spans 13 amino acids. Germline CDR1 and CDR2: GTSNPN and SVGIG (reference sequence). CDR3 region: CAWSDYRYQEQYF. CDR3 DNA: TGTGCCTGGAGTGACTACCGGTATCAAGAGCAGTACTTC.

A few counts support this clonotype. The DNA for the CDR3 is TGCGCCAGCAGTGACGAGGGAAGCGCCACTGAAGCTTTCTTT. Its protein product is CASSDEGSATEAFF. V is TRBV10-1 and J is TRBJ1-1; no reliable D call. The CDR3 has 14 residues. V lost 3 bases to trimming and J lost 4 bases, with 12 bases between them. In germline, CDR1 is WNHNN, CDR2 SYGVQD (reference sequence).

The chain joins TRBV9 to TRBJ2-4; 7 bases are a match to TRBD1. In germline, CDR1 is SGDLS, CDR2 YYNGEE. This CDR3 is built from 13 residues. J lost 4 bases, V lost 4 bases, and 2 bases had no gene match. CDR3 sequence reads: CASSKGQKNIQYF. For the CDR3, the DNA is TGTGCCAGCAGCAAGGGACAGAAAAACATTCAGTACTTC.

DNA for the CDR3: TGTGCCAGCAGCTCCCTAGCGGGGGGGACTATGGATGAGCAGTTCTTC. Translated: CASSSLAGGTMDEQFF. The gene calls are TRBV7-9 and TRBJ2-1; 12 bases map to TRBD2. The CDR3 runs to 16 residues. Losses at the gene ends were 4 bases for V and 8 bases for J; bases not matched to a gene: 9. The germline CDR1 and CDR2 sequences are SEHNR and FQNEAQ (reference sequence).

A few counts support this clonotype. The chain couples TRBV14 to TRBJ2-3, with 7 bases that match TRBD2. V trimming: 2 bases; J trimming: 1 base; junction bases outside the gene matches: 0. Germline CDR1 and CDR2: SGHDN and FVKESK. The CDR3 sequence is 14 residues long. The CDR3 bases are TGTGCCAGCAGCCAAACTAGCGGCACAGATACGCAGTATTTT. Residues: CASSQTSGTDTQYF.

This sequence joins TRBV6-2 or TRBV6-3 and TRBJ2-7; the match to TRBD1 covers 8 bases. V gave up 3 bases and J gave up 6 bases; unmatched junction bases: 4. This CDR3 is 13 amino acids long. From germline, CDR1 is MNHEY and CDR2 SVGEGT. CDR3 region: CASSYLTGVEQYF. The CDR3 DNA sequence: TGTGCCAGCAGTTATTTGACAGGGGTCGAGCAGTACTTC.

This clonotype was observed many times. This chain links TRBV5-1 with TRBJ2-2; D uncertain. The CDR3 spans 14 residues. V shed 2 bases and J shed 6 bases, with 11 bases lying between them. Germline V CDR1 and CDR2: SGHRS, YFSETQ. The CDR3 reads CASSLSEVPGELFF. CDR3 sequence (DNA): TGCGCCAGCAGCTTAAGTGAGGTGCCCGGGGAGCTGTTTTTT.

This clonotype was seen more than once but under ten times. The V call is TRBV5-1, the J call TRBJ2-5, with D uncertain. Germline loops: CDR1 SGHRS, CDR2 YFSETQ. The CDR3 is 14 residues long. V was trimmed by 3 bases and J by 3 bases, leaving 12 bases between them. The CDR3 region has the DNA TGCGCCAGCAGCTCCACGCCCGGAGAAGAGACCCAGTACTTC. It is translated as CASSSTPGEETQYF. The full variable domain, its missing parts supplied by reference TRBV5-1 and TRBJ2-5, is KAGVTQTPRYLIKTRGQQVTLSCSPISGHRSVSWYQQTPGQGLQFLFEYFSETQRNKGNFPGRFSGRQFSNSRSEMNVSTLELGDSALYLCASSSTPGEETQYFGPGTRLLVL.

This clonotype was detected only a few times. The rearrangement uses TRBV6-4 and TRBJ2-1; D possibly corresponds to TRBD2 (6 bases). The CDR3 is 16 residues long. Germline V gene sequence: CDR1 MRHNA, CDR2 SNTAGT. Trimming left V 4 bases short and J 7 bases short, with 20 bases between. The chain's CDR3 is CASSGSSGPGRNEQFF. The CDR3 region has the DNA TGTGCCAGCAGTGGATCCTCCGGGCCCGGGAGAAATGAGCAGTTCTTC.

This clonotype was recorded at least ten times. The V call is TRBV20-1, the J call TRBJ1-6, with a possible D match to TRBD1 (6 bases). CDR3 size: 12 residues. Deletions cut 5 bases from V and 7 bases from J, with 9 bases between. Germline V gives CDR1 DFQATT, CDR2 SNEGSKA (reference sequence). DNA of the CDR3: TGCAGTGCTCCTGACAGGAATTCACCCCTCCACTTT. It yields the protein CSAPDRNSPLHF.

The sample holds many counts of this clonotype. The chain carries TRBV11-2 and TRBJ2-1, with TRBD2 matching 8 bases. Germline CDR1 is SGHAT and CDR2 is FQNNGV. Trimming cost V 2 bases and J 8 bases; bases outside gene matches: 14. There are 17 residues in the CDR3. CDR3 bases: TGTGCCAGCAGCTTACCCACTCTCCGGGGGGGGAAGGATGAGCAGTTCTTC. Translated, it gives CASSLPTLRGGKDEQFF.

V gene TRBV5-5 combines with J gene TRBJ2-1; either TRBD1 or TRBD2 may supply D (5 bases each). Trimming shortened V by 4 bases and J by 8 bases, and 19 bases separated the two germline ends. CDR1 SGHKS and CDR2 YYEKEE come from the germline V gene (reference sequence). There are 15 residues in the CDR3. The CDR3 loop reads CASSPTALRGDEQFF. CDR3 DNA sequence: TGTGCCAGCAGCCCTACGGCCCTGAGGGGAGATGAGCAGTTCTTC.

This chain links TRBV20-1 with TRBJ1-2; the D gene is possibly TRBD1 (6 bases). Trimming took 0 bases from V and 6 from J, leaving 20 bases between them. The V gene's germline CDR1 is DFQATT and CDR2 SNEGSKA (reference sequence). The CDR3 is made up of 16 amino acids. CDR3 in DNA: TGCAGTGCTAGAGACGGGGGGGCAGCCGATAAGGATGGCTACACCTTC. This codes for CSARDGGAADKDGYTF.

This clonotype was recorded many times. The CDR3 reads CASSEASGPPGELFF. The CDR3 nucleotides are TGTGCCAGCAGTGAAGCGTCAGGGCCCCCCGGGGAGCTGTTTTTT. This sequence joins TRBV2 and TRBJ2-2; D is perhaps TRBD1 (5 bases). This CDR3 region has 15 residues. The ends were cut back, 0 bases at V and 6 bases at J, with 11 bases in the middle. Germline CDR1 and CDR2: SNHLY and FYNNEI.

About this clonotype itself: A clone one base away is much larger, so this may be a read error. The chain couples TRBV12-3 or TRBV12-4 to TRBJ1-2; 9 nucleotides line up with TRBD1. The CDR3 loop spans 15 amino acids. V was clipped by 5 bases and J by 4 bases; unmatched bases: 8. The CDR3 region is CASSTPGQGFYGYTF. The CDR3 bases are TGTGCCAGCAGTACTCCGGGACAGGGATTCTATGGCTACACCTTC.

The CDR3: CASSQDRGTGAAEELFF. The CDR3, as DNA: TGTGCCAGCAGCCAAGATAGGGGGACAGGGGCAGCTGAGGAGCTGTTTTTT. The chain couples TRBV4-2 to TRBJ2-2; TRBD1 matches 10 bases. V lost 0 bases, J lost 10 bases, and 11 bases stayed unmatched. Germline values: CDR1 LGHNA, CDR2 YNFKEQ. The CDR3 consists of 17 residues.